Each of the 11 T cell receptor delta chains below was sequenced from the same sample in a study of gamma-delta T cells after stem cell transplantation (dated by TCRdb to 2016 to 2017). Library preparation used RT-PCR. For sequencing, an Illumina MiSeq was employed. For TCRdb, the public reads were processed anew by CATT, and duplicate DNA sequences were folded into one row. Within this sample are a few thousand delta-chain clones, with 1.5% to 2% of them counted one time only. The ten most abundant clones make up approximately 35% of the sample. What was sequenced was gamma-delta T cells. The receptors originated from a human donor. It is not recorded whose cells these are; they may come from a transplant donor.

Judged by abundance, this clone is medium-sized. It may be a read error: a sequence one base away is much more abundant. This chain connects TRDV2 to TRDJ1; unclear D gene. This CDR3 region has 15 residues. CDR1 is GEAIGNYY and CDR2 is EKD in the germline V gene. The CDR3 coding sequence is TGTGCCTGTGACACCCTCGGGACGGCCAACGATAAACCCATCTTT. Its translation is CACDTLGTANDKPIF.

Notes on this clone: A read error is likely here: a far larger clone is one base away. Within the sample, other DNA sequences also encode this same CDR3. This rearrangement joins TRDV2 to TRDJ1, with TRDD3 matching 11 bases. The CDR3 runs 17 residues. Germline V lookup: CDR1 GEAIGNYY, CDR2 EKD. In DNA form, the CDR3 reads TGTGCCTGTGACTTCCTGGGGGATACTCCGTACACTGATAAACTCATCTTT. Its protein product is CACDFLGDTPYTDKLIF.

With respect to this clone: TCRdb's listed protein matches a much larger clone and diverges from this DNA's translation at residue 10, likely through a read error; the protein shown comes from the DNA. The J gene is TRDJ1, the V gene TRDV2, with 10 bases identical to TRDD3. Germline V gene sequence: CDR1 GEAIGNYY, CDR2 EKD. V was clipped by 3 bases and J by 1 base; unmatched bases: 7. The CDR3 totals 16 residues. CDR3 in amino acids: CACDPLLGDFTDKLIF. CDR3 DNA: TGTGCCTGTGACCCTTTACTGGGGGATTTCACCGATAAACTCATCTTT.

Of note for this clone: The likely explanation is a read error, given a far larger clone one base away. Other DNA sequences from this sample encode an identical CDR3 as well. The chain employs TRDV2 and TRDJ1; 8 bases fit TRDD3. The CDR3 extends over 15 amino acids. Germline V gene lookup returns CDR1 GEAIGNYY and CDR2 EKD. The DNA for the CDR3 is TGCGCCTGTGACACTCTGGGGGAGCCCACCGATAAACTCATCTTT. Translating it yields CACDTLGEPTDKLIF.

A remark on this clone: The translation of this DNA and the TCRdb protein of a much larger clone differ at residue 15, probably owing to a read error; the protein shown here is translated from the DNA. CDR3 residues: CACDVLGDTEGHTDRLIF. The CDR3 coding sequence is TGTGCCTGTGACGTACTGGGGGATACGGAGGGGCACACCGATAGACTCATCTTT. V gene TRDV2 combines with J gene TRDJ1, with TRDD3 matching over 13 bases. The CDR3 spans 18 residues. Germline CDR1 is GEAIGNYY and CDR2 is EKD.

Note on this clone: The likely explanation is a read error, given a far larger clone one base away. This chain links TRDV2 with TRDJ1, with 10 bases that match TRDD3. Germline CDR1 reads GEAIGNYY; CDR2 reads EKD. The CDR3 runs to 21 residues. The CDR3 protein is CARDTLPTWGIGTHYTDKLIF. As DNA, the CDR3 is TGTGCCCGTGACACGCTTCCTACCTGGGGGATAGGGACGCACTACACCGATAAACTCATCTTT.

This clone appeared a few times. A far bigger clonotype differs at one base, so this is likely a read error. V usage is TRDV2 and J usage is TRDJ3; TRDD3 matches 9 bases. This CDR3 has 21 residues. The germline V gene has CDR1 GEAIGNYY and CDR2 EKD. CDR3 region: CACDTAGGYPSTTWGTRQMFF. The CDR3 region has the DNA TGTGCCTGTGACACAGCAGGGGGATACCCCAGCACCACCTGGGGCACCCGACAGATGTTTTTC.

This clone was detected a few times. A far larger clone is a single base away, which makes a read error likely. Other DNA variants within this sample encode the same CDR3. The chain couples TRDV2 to TRDJ1, with 7 bases aligning to TRDD3. Germline CDR1 and CDR2: GEAIGNYY and EKD. The CDR3 extends over 16 amino acids. CDR3: CACDAMGDMYTDKLIF. CDR3 coding DNA: TGTGCCTGTGACGCTATGGGGGACATGTACACCGATAAGCTCATCTTT.

A word on this clone: TCRdb assigns this DNA the protein of a much larger clone, which departs from its translation at residue 14; this likely reflects a read error, and the protein shown comes from translating the DNA. V gene TRDV2 combines with J gene TRDJ1, with 10 nucleotides matching TRDD3. Germline V gives CDR1 GEAIGNYY, CDR2 EKD. CDR3 length equals 19 residues. The J segment lost 8 bases and the V segment lost 0 bases, leaving 20 bases of the junction unmatched. This CDR3 reads CACDTVLGDPFPYIDKLIF. The CDR3 DNA follows: TGTGCCTGTGACACCGTACTGGGGGATCCGTTCCCGTACATCGACAAACTCATCTTT.

This clone was found a few times. The TCRdb protein comes from a much larger clone and disagrees with this DNA's translation at residue 9, likely due to a read error; the protein given here is derived from the DNA. The chain is built from TRDV2 and TRDJ1; 10 nucleotides align to TRDD3. The CDR3 extends over 18 amino acids. V lost 3 bases and J lost 0; bases outside the gene matches: 12. CDR1 is GEAIGNYY, CDR2 EKD, per germline. The CDR3 loop reads CACDVLGDAEGHTDKLIF. DNA for the CDR3: TGTGCCTGTGACGTACTGGGGGATGCGGAGGGGCACACCGATAAACTCATCTTT.

About this clone itself: The TCRdb record carries a much larger clone's protein, which differs from this DNA's translation at residue 3; a read error is the likely cause, and the protein listed here is the DNA translation. The chain carries TRDV2 and TRDJ1, with TRDD3 identical over 9 bases. The germline gives CDR1 GEAIGNYY, CDR2 EKD. The CDR3 totals 14 residues. The CDR3 DNA follows: TGTGCCCGTGACCGACTGGGGGAGTCCGATAAACTCATCTTT. Amino acids: CARDRLGESDKLIF.